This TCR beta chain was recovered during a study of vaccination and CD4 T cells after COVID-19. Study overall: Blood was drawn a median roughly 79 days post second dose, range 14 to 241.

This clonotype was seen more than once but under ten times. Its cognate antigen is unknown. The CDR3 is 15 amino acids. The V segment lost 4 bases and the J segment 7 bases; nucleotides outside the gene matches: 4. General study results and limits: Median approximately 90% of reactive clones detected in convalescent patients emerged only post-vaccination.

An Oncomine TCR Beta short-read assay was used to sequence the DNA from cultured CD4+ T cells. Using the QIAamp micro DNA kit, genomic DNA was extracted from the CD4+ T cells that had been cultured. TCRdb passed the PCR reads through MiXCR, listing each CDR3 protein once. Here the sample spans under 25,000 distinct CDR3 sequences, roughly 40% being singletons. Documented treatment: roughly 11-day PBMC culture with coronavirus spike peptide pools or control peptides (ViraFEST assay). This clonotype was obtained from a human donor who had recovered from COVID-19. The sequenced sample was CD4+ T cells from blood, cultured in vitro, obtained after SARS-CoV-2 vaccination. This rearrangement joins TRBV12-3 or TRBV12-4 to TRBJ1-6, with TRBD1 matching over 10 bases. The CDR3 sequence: CASSSTGGRNSPLHF. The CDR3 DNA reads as TGTGCCAGCAGTTCGACAGGGGGCAGGAATTCACCCCTCCACTTT.